These T cell receptor beta chains were read from a single sample in a study of cytomegalovirus exposure and HLA in healthy donors. TCRdb's table, derived via immunoSEQ multiplex PCR, lists solely in-frame clones and lacks some. The repertoire holds fewer than 150,000 clones, with 70% to 75% as singletons. The sequencing input was PBMCs. All receptors derive from a man aged 25 to 40 in good health and CMV-seronegative. CDR3s include the opening cysteine and the closing phenylalanine or tryptophan. Fields, in order: clone size, D gene, J gene, V gene, CDR3 DNA, CDR3 protein. The D gene is left open where the match is weak. Clone size appears in some rows only: once, few, many, or a class for an expanded clone.

clone_size: -
d_call: -
j_call: TRBJ2-5
v_call: TRBV14
cdr3_nt: TGTGCCAGCAGCCAAGGTAGAAAGACCCAGTACTTC
cdr3_aa: CASSQGRKTQYF

clone_size: -
d_call: TRBD1
j_call: TRBJ1-2
v_call: TRBV7-2
cdr3_nt: TGTGCCAGCGGCCGGACAGGGGCTAACTATGGCTACACCTTC
cdr3_aa: CASGRTGANYGYTF

clone_size: -
d_call: -
j_call: TRBJ1-1
v_call: TRBV10-3
cdr3_nt: TGTGCCATCCTAGAGGCAAAGAACACTGAAGCTTTCTTT
cdr3_aa: CAILEAKNTEAFF

clone_size: -
d_call: TRBD1
j_call: TRBJ1-5
v_call: TRBV6-1
cdr3_nt: TGTGCCAGCATGCAGGTACAGGGGGCGCAGGGGCCCCAGCATTTT
cdr3_aa: CASMQVQGAQGPQHF

clone_size: -
d_call: -
j_call: TRBJ1-2
v_call: TRBV5-6
cdr3_nt: TGTGCCAGCAGCCCTGGAGACAGCAACTATGGCTACACCTTC
cdr3_aa: CASSPGDSNYGYTF

clone_size: -
d_call: -
j_call: TRBJ2-7
v_call: TRBV6-1
cdr3_nt: TGTGCCAGCATGGGGGCGGGCTACGAGCAGTACTTC
cdr3_aa: CASMGAGYEQYF

clone_size: -
d_call: TRBD2
j_call: TRBJ2-5
v_call: TRBV7-2
cdr3_nt: TGTGCCAGCAGCTCAGGACTAGCGGGGGGTCGGTACCAAGAGACCCAGTACTTC
cdr3_aa: CASSSGLAGGRYQETQYF

clone_size: -
d_call: TRBD2
j_call: TRBJ2-7
v_call: TRBV28
cdr3_nt: TGTGCCAGCAGTCAAACGGGACTAATCGAGCAGTACTTC
cdr3_aa: CASSQTGLIEQYF

clone_size: -
d_call: -
j_call: TRBJ1-2
v_call: TRBV28
cdr3_nt: TGTGCCAGCAGTTCCAGGACAGCCTTAAACTATGGCTACACCTTC
cdr3_aa: CASSSRTALNYGYTF

clone_size: -
d_call: TRBD2
j_call: TRBJ2-1
v_call: TRBV5-1
cdr3_nt: TGCGCCAGCAGCGATAGCGGGGGGTCCAATGAGCAGTTCTTC
cdr3_aa: CASSDSGGSNEQFF

clone_size: -
d_call: -
j_call: TRBJ2-7
v_call: TRBV4-3
cdr3_nt: TGCGCCAGCAGCCAAGAGGCAGGGGTATACGCCTACGAGCAGTACTTC
cdr3_aa: CASSQEAGVYAYEQYF

clone_size: -
d_call: -
j_call: TRBJ2-1
v_call: TRBV10-3
cdr3_nt: TGTGCCATCAGTGAGTCCCCAGGGAATAAGCAGTTCTTC
cdr3_aa: CAISESPGNKQFF

clone_size: few
d_call: TRBD2
j_call: TRBJ2-5
v_call: TRBV6-6
cdr3_nt: TGTGCCAGCAGTTCCACCCGCAGCGGGAATGAAGAGACCCAGTACTTC
cdr3_aa: CASSSTRSGNEETQYF

clone_size: -
d_call: TRBD1
j_call: TRBJ2-1
v_call: TRBV7-9
cdr3_nt: TGTGCCAGCAGTCCGTTCCGGGACAGGGTGTTTGAGCAGTTCTTC
cdr3_aa: CASSPFRDRVFEQFF

clone_size: -
d_call: -
j_call: TRBJ2-1
v_call: TRBV2
cdr3_nt: TGTGCCAGCGCGTACTACAATGAGCAGTTCTTC
cdr3_aa: CASAYYNEQFF

clone_size: few
d_call: -
j_call: TRBJ2-1
v_call: TRBV9
cdr3_nt: TGTGCCAGCAGCGAGCCGGGGAATGAGCAGTTCTTC
cdr3_aa: CASSEPGNEQFF

clone_size: -
d_call: TRBD1
j_call: TRBJ1-2
v_call: TRBV18
cdr3_nt: TGTGCCAGCTCGACAGGGGACTATGGCTACACCTTC
cdr3_aa: CASSTGDYGYTF

clone_size: -
d_call: TRBD1
j_call: TRBJ1-2
v_call: TRBV28
cdr3_nt: TGTGCCAGCAGGCGGACAGGGTCTAGCTATGGCTACACCTTC
cdr3_aa: CASRRTGSSYGYTF

clone_size: -
d_call: TRBD1
j_call: TRBJ1-2
v_call: TRBV25-1
cdr3_nt: TGTGCCAGCAGTGAATATAAGGGACAGGGGTATGGCTACACCTTC
cdr3_aa: CASSEYKGQGYGYTF

clone_size: few
d_call: TRBD1
j_call: TRBJ2-5
v_call: TRBV5-1
cdr3_nt: TGCGCCAGCAGCTTAGGACAGGGGTTAGAGACCCAGTACTTC
cdr3_aa: CASSLGQGLETQYF

clone_size: once
d_call: -
j_call: TRBJ1-3
v_call: TRBV5-1
cdr3_nt: TGCGCCAGCAGCTTGGAACCGTCGCTCGGGGGAAACACCATATATTTT
cdr3_aa: CASSLEPSLGGNTIYF

clone_size: -
d_call: TRBD1
j_call: TRBJ1-6
v_call: TRBV15
cdr3_nt: TGTGCCACCCGACAGGGAGATCGAAATTCACCCCTCCACTTT
cdr3_aa: CATRQGDRNSPLHF

clone_size: -
d_call: -
j_call: TRBJ1-2
v_call: TRBV7-2
cdr3_nt: TGTGCCAGCAGCCTCCGAACGGTGGGCGGCTACACCTTC
cdr3_aa: CASSLRTVGGYTF

clone_size: -
d_call: TRBD1
j_call: TRBJ1-1
v_call: TRBV7-9
cdr3_nt: TGTGCCAGCAGCCGATTACAGGGGGCCGGCGGCACTGAAGCTTTCTTT
cdr3_aa: CASSRLQGAGGTEAFF

clone_size: -
d_call: TRBD1
j_call: TRBJ1-2
v_call: TRBV9
cdr3_nt: TGTGCCAGCAGCCCTAGGCTTACAGGGGACGGCTACACCTTC
cdr3_aa: CASSPRLTGDGYTF

clone_size: -
d_call: -
j_call: TRBJ1-1
v_call: TRBV4-2
cdr3_nt: TGTGCCAGCAGAGATCCCCCGGGGACAATTGGGGCTGAAGCTTTCTTT
cdr3_aa: CASRDPPGTIGAEAFF

clone_size: -
d_call: -
j_call: TRBJ2-2
v_call: TRBV6-6
cdr3_nt: TGTGCCAGCAGGAGGCAGCCTACAAACACCGGGGAGCTGTTTTTT
cdr3_aa: CASRRQPTNTGELFF

clone_size: -
d_call: TRBD2
j_call: TRBJ2-1
v_call: TRBV10-3
cdr3_nt: TGTGCCATCAGGGGCACTAGCGGGACAAATGAGCAGTTCTTC
cdr3_aa: CAIRGTSGTNEQFF

clone_size: -
d_call: -
j_call: TRBJ2-5
v_call: TRBV6-1
cdr3_nt: TGTGCCAGCAGTGACAAGGGGGGGGCGCGGCAGACCCAGTACTTC
cdr3_aa: CASSDKGGARQTQYF

clone_size: -
d_call: -
j_call: TRBJ2-7
v_call: TRBV7-2
cdr3_nt: TGTGCCAGCAGCTTAGCGGGAGGCGTCTACGAGCAGTACTTC
cdr3_aa: CASSLAGGVYEQYF

clone_size: -
d_call: -
j_call: TRBJ1-5
v_call: TRBV10-3
cdr3_nt: TGTGCCATCAGTGATCAGGGACCCCAGCATTTT
cdr3_aa: CAISDQGPQHF

clone_size: -
d_call: -
j_call: TRBJ1-5
v_call: TRBV7-2
cdr3_nt: TGTGCCAGCAGCCTCCCGGGGAGCAATCAGCCCCAGCATTTT
cdr3_aa: CASSLPGSNQPQHF

clone_size: -
d_call: TRBD1
j_call: TRBJ1-5
v_call: TRBV2
cdr3_nt: TGTGCCAGCGGTAGACAGGGGATAAGCAATCAGCCCCAGCATTTT
cdr3_aa: CASGRQGISNQPQHF

clone_size: -
d_call: -
j_call: TRBJ2-7
v_call: TRBV5-1
cdr3_nt: TGCGCCAGCAGCTGGGAGGCAGGGGGAAGGGAGCAGTACTTC
cdr3_aa: CASSWEAGGREQYF

clone_size: once
d_call: TRBD2
j_call: TRBJ2-5
v_call: TRBV6-5
cdr3_nt: TGTGCCAGCAGTCGACCGGGACTAGGGGTCGAGACCCAGTACTTC
cdr3_aa: CASSRPGLGVETQYF

clone_size: -
d_call: -
j_call: TRBJ1-1
v_call: TRBV18
cdr3_nt: TGTGCCAGCTCACTATTAGATCGAACTGAAGCTTTCTTT
cdr3_aa: CASSLLDRTEAFF

clone_size: -
d_call: TRBD1
j_call: TRBJ2-7
v_call: TRBV5-1
cdr3_nt: TGCGCCAGCAGGACCGGGACAGAGGTCTCTCAGCAGTACTTC
cdr3_aa: CASRTGTEVSQQYF

clone_size: -
d_call: -
j_call: TRBJ2-1
v_call: TRBV15
cdr3_nt: TGTGCCACCAGGGGACACTCCTACAATGAGCAGTTCTTC
cdr3_aa: CATRGHSYNEQFF

clone_size: -
d_call: TRBD1
j_call: TRBJ2-7
v_call: TRBV28
cdr3_nt: TGTGCCACCAGGACAGGGGTCTACGAGCAGTACTTC
cdr3_aa: CATRTGVYEQYF

clone_size: -
d_call: TRBD2
j_call: TRBJ2-3
v_call: TRBV7-3
cdr3_nt: TGTGCCAGCAGCCAAAGACTAGCGGGAGAAGGAGATACGCAGTATTTT
cdr3_aa: CASSQRLAGEGDTQYF

clone_size: -
d_call: -
j_call: TRBJ2-3
v_call: TRBV28
cdr3_nt: TGTGCCAGCACTTTAAGCGGGACAGATACGCAGTATTTT
cdr3_aa: CASTLSGTDTQYF